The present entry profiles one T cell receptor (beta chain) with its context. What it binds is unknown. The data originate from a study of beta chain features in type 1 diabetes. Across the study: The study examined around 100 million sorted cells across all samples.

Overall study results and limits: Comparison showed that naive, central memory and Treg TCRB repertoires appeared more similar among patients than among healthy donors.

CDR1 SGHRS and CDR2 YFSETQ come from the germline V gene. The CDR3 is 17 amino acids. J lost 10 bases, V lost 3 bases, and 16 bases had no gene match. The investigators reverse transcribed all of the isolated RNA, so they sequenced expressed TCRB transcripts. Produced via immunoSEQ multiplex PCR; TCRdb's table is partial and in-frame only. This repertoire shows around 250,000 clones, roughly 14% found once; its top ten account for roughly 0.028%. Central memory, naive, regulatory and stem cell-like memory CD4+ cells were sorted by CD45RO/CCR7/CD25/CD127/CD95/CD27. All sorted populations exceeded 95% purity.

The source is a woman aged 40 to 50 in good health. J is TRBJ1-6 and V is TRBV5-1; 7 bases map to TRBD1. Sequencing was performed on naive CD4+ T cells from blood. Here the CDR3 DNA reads TGCGCCAGCAGCTGGACTTCGATGACAGGGCATACCTCACCCCTCCACTTT. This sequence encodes CASSWTSMTGHTSPLHF.